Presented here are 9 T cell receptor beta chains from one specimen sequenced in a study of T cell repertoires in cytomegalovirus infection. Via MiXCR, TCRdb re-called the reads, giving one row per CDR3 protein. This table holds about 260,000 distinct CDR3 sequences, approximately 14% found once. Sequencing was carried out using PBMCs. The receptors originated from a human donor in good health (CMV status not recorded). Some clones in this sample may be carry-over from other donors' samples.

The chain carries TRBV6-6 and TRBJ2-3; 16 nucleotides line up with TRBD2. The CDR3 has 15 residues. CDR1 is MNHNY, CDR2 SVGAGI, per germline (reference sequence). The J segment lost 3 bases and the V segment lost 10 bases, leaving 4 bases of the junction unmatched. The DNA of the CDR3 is TGTGCCACAGGGACTAGCGGGGGGGCAACAGATACGCAGTATTTT. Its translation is CATGTSGGATDTQYF.

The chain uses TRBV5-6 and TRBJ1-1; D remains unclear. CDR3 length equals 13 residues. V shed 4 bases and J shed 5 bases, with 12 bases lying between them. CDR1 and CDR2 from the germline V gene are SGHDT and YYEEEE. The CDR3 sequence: CASSRGGWTEAFF. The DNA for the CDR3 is TGTGCCAGCAGCCGTGGAGGGTGGACTGAAGCTTTCTTT.

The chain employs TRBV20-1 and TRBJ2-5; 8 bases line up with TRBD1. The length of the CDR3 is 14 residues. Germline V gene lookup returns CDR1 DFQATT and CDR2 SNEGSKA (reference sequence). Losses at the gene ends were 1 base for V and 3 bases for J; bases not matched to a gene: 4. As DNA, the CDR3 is TGCAGTGCTAGAGCCGGGACAGGTGAAGAGACCCAGTACTTC. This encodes CSARAGTGEETQYF.

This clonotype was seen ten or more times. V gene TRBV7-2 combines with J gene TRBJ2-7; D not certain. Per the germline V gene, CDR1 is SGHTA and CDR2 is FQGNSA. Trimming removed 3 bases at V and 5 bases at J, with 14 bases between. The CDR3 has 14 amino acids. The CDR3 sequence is CASSFRLSSHEQYF. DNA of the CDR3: TGTGCCAGCAGCTTCAGGCTGTCGTCCCACGAGCAGTACTTC.

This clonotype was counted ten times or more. CDR3 loop: CASSPRLAGANYEQYF. DNA for the CDR3: TGCGCCAGCAGCCCTAGACTAGCGGGGGCTAACTACGAGCAGTACTTC. J is TRBJ2-7 and V is TRBV5-1; 12 nucleotides line up with TRBD2. The length of the CDR3 is 16 residues. Germline CDR1 SGHRS, CDR2 YFSETQ. The J segment lost 3 bases and the V segment lost 4 bases, leaving 8 bases of the junction unmatched.

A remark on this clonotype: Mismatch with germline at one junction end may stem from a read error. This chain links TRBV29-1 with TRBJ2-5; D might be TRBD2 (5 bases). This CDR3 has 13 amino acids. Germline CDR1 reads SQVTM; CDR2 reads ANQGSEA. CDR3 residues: CSVEGGFQETQYF. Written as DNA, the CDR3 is TGCAGCGTCGAAGGAGGTTTCCAAGAGACCCAGTACTTC.

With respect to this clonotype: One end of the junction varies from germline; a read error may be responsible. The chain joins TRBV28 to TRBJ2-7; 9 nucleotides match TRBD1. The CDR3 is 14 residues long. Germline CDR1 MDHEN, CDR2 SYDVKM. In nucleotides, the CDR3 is TGTGCCTGCAGGACCGGGACAGGGATCTACGAGCAGTACTTC. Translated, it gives CACRTGTGIYEQYF.

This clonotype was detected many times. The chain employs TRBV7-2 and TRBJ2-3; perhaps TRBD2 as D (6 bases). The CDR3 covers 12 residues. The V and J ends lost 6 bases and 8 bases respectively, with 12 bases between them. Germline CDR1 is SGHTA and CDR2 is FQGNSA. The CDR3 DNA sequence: TGTGCCAGCAGAACTAGGCGGGGTACGCAGTATTTT. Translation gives CASRTRRGTQYF.

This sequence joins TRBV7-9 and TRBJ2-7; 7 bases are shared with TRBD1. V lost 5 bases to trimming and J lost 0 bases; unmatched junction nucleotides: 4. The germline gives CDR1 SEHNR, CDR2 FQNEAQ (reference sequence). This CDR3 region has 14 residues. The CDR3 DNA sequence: TGTGCCAGCAGCCCAGGGGGAGACTCCTACGAGCAGTACTTC. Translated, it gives CASSPGGDSYEQYF.